Sequencing of this T cell receptor beta chain was carried out in a study of T cell responses to AZD1222 COVID-19 vaccine. Study results and limitations: All repertoire sampling was performed exclusively after the peak T cell response. Clonal diversity was possibly underestimated; the donors were predominantly white British and more often female.

The method was immunoSEQ multiplex PCR; TCRdb's version includes in-frame clones alone and lacks a portion of them. The data show about 150,000 clones, 80% to 95% seen once. This CDR3 contains 11 residues. Trimming took 8 bases from V and 10 from J, leaving 11 bases between them. Germline assignment: CDR1 KGHDR and CDR2 SFDVKD. Points on this clone: Antigen specificity is unknown.

Material: peripheral blood, obtained on day 0 of AZD1222 vaccination. This sequence originates from an adult in good health. The rearrangement joins TRBV24-1 to TRBJ2-1, with D perhaps TRBD1 (5 bases). The CDR3 DNA follows: TGTGCCACCAAAGGGGCCCAGGAGCAGTTCTTC. Its protein product is CATKGAQEQFF.